This TCR beta chain originates from a study of blood T cell repertoires in COVID-19. The data were produced by immunoSEQ multiplex PCR, yet TCRdb's version contains in-frame clones alone and is incomplete. Of 150,000 to 200,000 clones listed, about 76% are singletons. Germline CDR1 and CDR2: LNHDA and SQIVND (reference sequence). The CDR3 contains 15 residues. The germline V and J ends were trimmed by 4 bases and 1 base, with 12 bases remaining between them. This TCR derives from a woman aged 40-49 years with COVID-19, enrolled during active disease. This sequence joins TRBV19 and TRBJ2-3; D perhaps matches TRBD2 (6 bases). The sample taken for sequencing was peripheral blood. DNA for the CDR3: TGTGCCAGTAGTACACGACTAGGGGGCACAGATACGCAGTATTTT. Its translation is CASSTRLGGTDTQYF.